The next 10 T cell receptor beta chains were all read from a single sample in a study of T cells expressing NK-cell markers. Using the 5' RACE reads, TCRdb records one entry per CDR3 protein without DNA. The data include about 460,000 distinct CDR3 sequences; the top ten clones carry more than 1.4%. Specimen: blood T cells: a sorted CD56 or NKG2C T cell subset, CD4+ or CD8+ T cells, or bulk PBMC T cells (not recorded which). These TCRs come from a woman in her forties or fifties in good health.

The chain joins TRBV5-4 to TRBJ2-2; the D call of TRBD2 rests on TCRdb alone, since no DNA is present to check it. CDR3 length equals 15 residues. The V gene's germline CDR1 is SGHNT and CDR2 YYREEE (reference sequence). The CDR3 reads CASSLYSGSPGELFF.

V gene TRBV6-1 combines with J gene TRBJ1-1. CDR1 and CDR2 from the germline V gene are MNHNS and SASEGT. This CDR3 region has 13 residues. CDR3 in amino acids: CASSAGRNTEAFF.

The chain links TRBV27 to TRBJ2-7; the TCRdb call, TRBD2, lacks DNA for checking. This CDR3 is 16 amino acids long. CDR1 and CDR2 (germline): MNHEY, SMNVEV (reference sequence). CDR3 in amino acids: CASRGKREGTSYEQYF.

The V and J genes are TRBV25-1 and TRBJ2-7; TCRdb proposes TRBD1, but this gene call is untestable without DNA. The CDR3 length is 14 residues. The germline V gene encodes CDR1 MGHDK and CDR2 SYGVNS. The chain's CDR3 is CASSAARPPYEQYF.

This CDR3 is CASSFSLGDGYTF. The genes are TRBV5-1 and TRBJ1-2; TCRdb returns TRBD1, unconfirmable since there is no DNA. Per the germline V gene, CDR1 is SGHRS and CDR2 is YFSETQ. The CDR3 runs to 13 residues.

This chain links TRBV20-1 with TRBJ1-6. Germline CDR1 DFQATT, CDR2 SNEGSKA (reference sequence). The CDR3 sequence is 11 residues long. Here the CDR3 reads CSARVDSPLHF.

CDR3 sequence: CAISPNSNEQFF. The chain couples TRBV10-3 to TRBJ2-1. The CDR3 extends over 12 amino acids. CDR1 ENHRY and CDR2 SYGVKD come from the germline V gene.

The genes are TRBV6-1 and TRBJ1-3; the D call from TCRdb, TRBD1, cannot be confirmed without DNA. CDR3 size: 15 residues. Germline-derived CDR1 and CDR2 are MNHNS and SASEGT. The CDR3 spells CASMTDRNSGNTIYF.

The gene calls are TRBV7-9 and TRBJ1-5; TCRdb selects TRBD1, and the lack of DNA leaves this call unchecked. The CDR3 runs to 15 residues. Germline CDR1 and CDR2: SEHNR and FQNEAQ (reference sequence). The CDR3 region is CASSLGGGRNQPQHF.

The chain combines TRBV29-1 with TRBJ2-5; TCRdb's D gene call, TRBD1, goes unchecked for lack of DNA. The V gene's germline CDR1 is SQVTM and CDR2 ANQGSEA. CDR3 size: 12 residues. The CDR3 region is CSASGWGLDQYF.